This T cell receptor beta chain was found in a study of OX40 agonist ivuxolimab in advanced cancers. Study as a whole: Recorded diagnoses for dose-escalation patients were hepatocellular carcinoma, melanoma, renal cell or head and neck cancer. Partial responses occurred in three patients (one hepatocellular carcinoma, two cutaneous melanoma).

Clones were sequenced by immunoSEQ multiplex PCR, and TCRdb holds only the in-frame ones, with some missing. The table lists fewer than 80,000 clones, about 90% of them singletons. The material was CD4+ or CD8+ T cells sorted from blood, obtained in a trial of the OX40 agonist ivuxolimab. This clonotype originated in an adult with an advanced solid tumor such as melanoma, head and neck, liver or kidney cancer.

This chain's CDR3 is CASSLAGGAGYGYTF. For the CDR3, the DNA is TGTGCCAGCAGCTTAGCAGGGGGCGCGGGCTATGGCTACACCTTC. This chain connects TRBV7-3 to TRBJ1-2, with TRBD1 matching over 8 bases. CDR1 is SGHTA, CDR2 FQGTGA, per germline. The CDR3 has 15 residues. V lost 2 bases and J lost 4; bases outside the gene matches: 6.